This TCR beta chain is drawn from a study of T cell responses to AZD1222 COVID-19 vaccine. Clones were read by immunoSEQ multiplex PCR, and TCRdb kept only the in-frame ones, dropping some. The sample lists some 110,000 clones, around 89% occurring once. From germline, CDR1 is MDHEN and CDR2 SYDVKM. The CDR3 consists of 12 residues. V lost 9 bases and J lost 4, with 12 bases in between. The TCR was taken from an adult in good health. V and J are TRBV28 and TRBJ1-1, with D possibly being TRBD1 (5 bases). Sequencing used peripheral blood, obtained on day 0 of AZD1222 vaccination. CDR3: CARRLGGTEAFF. DNA of the CDR3: TGTGCCAGACGATTGGGGGGCACTGAAGCTTTCTTT.